This T cell receptor (beta chain) was observed in a study of blood T cell repertoires in COVID-19. Overall study context: COVID-19 samples collected from the United States, Italy and Spain covered acute and convalescent phases. Nucleic acid was either cDNA or gDNA, and it came from T cells, B-cell-depleted T cells, or PBMCs.

Authors' methods: Scientists estimated how many nucleated cells there were by amplifying reference gene primers. The method was immunoSEQ multiplex PCR; TCRdb's version includes in-frame clones alone and lacks a portion of them. V, J and clone size are taken as reported in that table, and D and trimming were inferred from the DNA itself. Of approximately 210,000 clones listed, 82% are singletons. Trimming left V 7 bases short and J 7 bases short, with 14 bases between. The length of the CDR3 is 12 residues. Input material: peripheral blood. The receptor comes from an elderly woman with acute or convalescent COVID-19. The J gene is TRBJ2-7, the V gene TRBV12-3 or TRBV12-4, with D tentatively TRBD2 (6 bases). In DNA, the CDR3 is TGTGCCAGCAAATATGGGGGGTTGGAGCAGTACTTC. Amino acids: CASKYGGLEQYF.